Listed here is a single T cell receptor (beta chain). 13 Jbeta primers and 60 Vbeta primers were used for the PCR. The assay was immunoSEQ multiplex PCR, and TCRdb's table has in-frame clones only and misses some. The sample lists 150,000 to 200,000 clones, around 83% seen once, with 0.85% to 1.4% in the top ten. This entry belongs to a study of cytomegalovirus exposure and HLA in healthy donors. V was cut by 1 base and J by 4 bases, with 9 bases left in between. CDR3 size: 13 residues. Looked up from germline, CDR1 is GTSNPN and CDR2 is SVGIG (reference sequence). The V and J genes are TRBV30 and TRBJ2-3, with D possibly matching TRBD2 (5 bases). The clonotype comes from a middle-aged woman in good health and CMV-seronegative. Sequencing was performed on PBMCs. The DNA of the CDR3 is TGTGCCTGGAGTGCGGGATACTCAGATACGCAGTATTTT. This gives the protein CAWSAGYSDTQYF. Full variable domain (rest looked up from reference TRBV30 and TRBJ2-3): SQTIHQWPATLVQPVGSPLSLECTVEGTSNPNLYWYRQAAGRGLQLLFYSVGIGQISSEVPQNLSASRPQDRQFILSSKKLLLSDSGFYLCAWSAGYSDTQYFGPGTRLTVL.